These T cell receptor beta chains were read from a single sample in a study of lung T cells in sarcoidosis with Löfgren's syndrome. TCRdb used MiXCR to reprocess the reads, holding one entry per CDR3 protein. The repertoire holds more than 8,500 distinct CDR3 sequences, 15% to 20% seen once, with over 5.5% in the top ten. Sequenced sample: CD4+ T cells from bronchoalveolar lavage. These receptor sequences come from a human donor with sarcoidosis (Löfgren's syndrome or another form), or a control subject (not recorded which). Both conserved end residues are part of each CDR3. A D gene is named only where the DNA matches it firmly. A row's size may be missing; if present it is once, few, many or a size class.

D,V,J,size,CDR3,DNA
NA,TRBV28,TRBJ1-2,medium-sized,CASSSQGRVGSNYGYTF,TGTGCCAGCAGTTCTCAGGGGAGGGTGGGATCAAACTATGGCTACACCTTC
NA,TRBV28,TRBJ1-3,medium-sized,CASTGRGTGNTIYF,TGTGCCAGCACCGGCCGGGGTACTGGAAACACCATATATTTT
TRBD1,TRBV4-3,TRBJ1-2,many,CASSHLSGGHGYTF,TGCGCCAGCAGCCACCTGTCAGGGGGCCATGGCTACACCTTC
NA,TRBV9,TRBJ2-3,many,CASSVEALSTDTQYF,TGTGCCAGCAGCGTAGAGGCACTGAGCACAGATACGCAGTATTTT
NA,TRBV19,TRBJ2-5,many,CATSGTQETQYF,TGTGCCACCTCAGGGACCCAAGAGACCCAGTACTTC
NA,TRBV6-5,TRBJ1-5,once,CASILTGQSNQPQHF,TGTGCCAGCATTTTGACAGGTCAAAGCAATCAGCCCCAGCATTTT
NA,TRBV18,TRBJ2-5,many,CASSPPNQRETQYF,TGTGCCAGCTCACCCCCGAACCAGCGAGAGACCCAGTACTTC
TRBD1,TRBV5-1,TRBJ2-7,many,CASSLGGQSPKEQYF,TGCGCCAGCAGCTTGGGGGGACAGTCACCTAAAGAGCAGTACTTC
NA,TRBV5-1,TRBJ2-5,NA,CASSSPTGGRVGETQYF,TGCGCCAGCAGCTCCCCTACTGGAGGCAGGGTCGGCGAGACCCAGTACTTC
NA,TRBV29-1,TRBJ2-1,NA,CSVGGDLLYNEQFF,TGCAGCGTTGGGGGGGACCTCTTATACAATGAGCAGTTCTTC
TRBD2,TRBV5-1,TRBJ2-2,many,CATNRAGEVGELFF,TGCGCCACCAATCGAGCGGGAGAAGTCGGGGAGCTGTTTTTT
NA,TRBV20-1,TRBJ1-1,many,CSARGGNTEAFF,TGCAGTGCTAGGGGTGGGAACACTGAAGCTTTCTTT
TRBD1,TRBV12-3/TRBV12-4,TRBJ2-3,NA,CASSLVAGGTETQYF,TGTGCCAGCAGTTTAGTGGCAGGGGGTACAGAAACGCAGTATTTT
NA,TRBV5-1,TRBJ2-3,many,CASSLAGVLTDTQYF,TGCGCCAGCAGCTTGGCAGGGGTGCTCACAGATACGCAGTATTTT
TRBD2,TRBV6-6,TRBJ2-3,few,CASSYSREGKDTQYF,TGTGCCAGCAGTTACTCGCGGGAGGGCAAAGATACGCAGTATTTT
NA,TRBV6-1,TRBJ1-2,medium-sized,CASSLTESGYTF,TGTGCCAGCAGTTTGACGGAAAGTGGCTACACCTTC
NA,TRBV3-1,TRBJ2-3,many,CASTFSGRTDTQYF,TGTGCCAGCACCTTTAGTGGGCGCACAGATACGCAGTATTTT
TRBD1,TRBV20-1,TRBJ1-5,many,CSASTGQVNQPQHF,TGCAGTGCTAGTACTGGACAGGTCAATCAGCCCCAGCATTTT
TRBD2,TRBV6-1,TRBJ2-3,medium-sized,CASSKRGARTDTQYF,TGTGCCAGCAGTAAGCGGGGGGCCCGCACAGATACGCAGTATTTT
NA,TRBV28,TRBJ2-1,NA,CASSSGGTSENWDSGTYNEQLF,TGTGCCAGCAGTTCCGGGGGCACTAGCGAGAATTGGGATTCGGGCACTTACAATGAGCAGCTCTTC
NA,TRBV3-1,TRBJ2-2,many,CASSQDVDTGELFF,TGTGCCAGCAGCCAAGATGTGGACACCGGGGAGCTGTTTTTT
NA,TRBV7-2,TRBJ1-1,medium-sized,CASSLVAANQWTEAFF,TGTGCCAGCAGCTTAGTAGCCGCGAACCAATGGACTGAAGCTTTCTTT
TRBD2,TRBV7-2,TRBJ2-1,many,CASSTGLAGIVEQFF,TGTGCCAGCAGCACGGGACTAGCGGGGATTGTTGAGCAGTTCTTC
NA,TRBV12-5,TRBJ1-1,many,CASGTSEARSTEAFF,TGTGCTAGTGGGACGTCGGAGGCGCGGTCCACTGAAGCTTTCTTT
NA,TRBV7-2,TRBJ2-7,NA,CASSLEGAYEQYF,TGTGCCAGCAGCTTAGAGGGGGCCTACGAGCAGTACTTC
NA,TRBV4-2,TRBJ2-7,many,CASSQDRSVRSYEQYF,TGTGCCAGCAGCCAAGATAGAAGCGTGCGCTCCTACGAGCAGTACTTC
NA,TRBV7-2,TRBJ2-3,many,CASSLDQGSDTQYF,TGTGCCAGCAGCTTGGATCAGGGGTCAGATACGCAGTATTTT
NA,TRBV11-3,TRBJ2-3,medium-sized,CASSRGGPTDTQYF,TGTGCCAGCAGTCGCGGGGGCCCCACAGATACGCAGTATTTT
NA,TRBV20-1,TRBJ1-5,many,CSAPRASAGSNQPQHF,TGCAGTGCTCCCCGGGCCTCGGCGGGTAGCAATCAGCCCCAGCATTTT
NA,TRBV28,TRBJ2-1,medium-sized,CASSSSVRHNEQFF,TGTGCCAGCAGTTCCTCAGTCCGACACAATGAGCAGTTCTTC
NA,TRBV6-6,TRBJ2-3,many,CASSYSPGVNTQYF,TGTGCCAGCAGTTACTCTCCCGGGGTGAATACGCAGTATTTT
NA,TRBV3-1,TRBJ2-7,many,CASSQDISWQGSYEQYF,TGTGCCAGCAGCCAAGATATTTCGTGGCAGGGAAGCTACGAGCAGTACTTC
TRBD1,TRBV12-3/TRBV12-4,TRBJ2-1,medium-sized,CASSLGQYNEQFF,TGTGCCAGCAGTCTGGGACAGTACAATGAGCAGTTCTTC
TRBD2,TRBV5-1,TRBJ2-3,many,CASSVPLASGGSTDTQYF,TGCGCCAGCAGCGTGCCACTTGCGAGCGGGGGGTCAACAGATACGCAGTATTTT
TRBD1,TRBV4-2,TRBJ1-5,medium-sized,CASSQEDRGGNQPQHF,TGTGCCAGCAGCCAAGAGGACAGGGGTGGCAATCAGCCCCAGCATTTT
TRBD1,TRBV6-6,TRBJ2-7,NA,CASSYRSDRGIRYEQYF,TGTGCCAGCAGTTACAGGTCCGACAGGGGAATCCGGTACGAGCAGTACTTC
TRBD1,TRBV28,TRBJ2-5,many,CASSEPGTGGDETQYF,TGTGCCAGCAGTGAACCCGGGACAGGGGGGGATGAGACCCAGTACTTC
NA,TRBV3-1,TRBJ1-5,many,CASGDGTNQPQHF,TGTGCCAGCGGGGATGGAACCAATCAGCCCCAGCATTTT
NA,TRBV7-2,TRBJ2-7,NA,CASSLALQGYGQYF,TGCGCCAGCAGCTTAGCCCTCCAAGGCTACGGGCAGTACTTC
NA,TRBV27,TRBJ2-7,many,CASSLRQATSYEQYF,TGTGCCAGCAGTTTAAGACAGGCTACTTCCTACGAGCAGTACTTC
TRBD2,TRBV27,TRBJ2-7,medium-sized,CASNPRTSGGKYEQYF,TGTGCCAGCAACCCAAGGACTAGCGGGGGAAAGTACGAGCAGTACTTC
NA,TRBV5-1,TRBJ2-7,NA,CASSLGYGYTYEQYF,TGCGCCAGCAGCTTGGGGTACGGATATACCTACGAGCAGTACTTC
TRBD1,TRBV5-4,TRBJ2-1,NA,CASSIQGVDEHFF,TGTGCCAGCAGCATACAGGGGGTGGATGAGCATTTCTTC
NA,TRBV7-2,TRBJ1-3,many,CASSLSRTSSGNTIYF,TGTGCCAGCAGCTTAAGTCGCACCAGCTCTGGAAACACCATATATTTT
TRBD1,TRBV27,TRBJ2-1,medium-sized,CASSPGTGGRVQFF,TGTGCCAGCAGTCCAGGGACAGGGGGTAGAGTGCAGTTCTTC
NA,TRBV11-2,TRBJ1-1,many,CASSLDPTSTEAFF,TGTGCCAGCAGCTTAGATCCAACGTCCACTGAAGCTTTCTTT
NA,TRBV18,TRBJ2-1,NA,CASSPPMSVNEQLF,TGTGCCAGCTCACCACCGATGAGTGTCAATGAGCAGCTCTTC
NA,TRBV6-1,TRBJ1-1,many,CASSSSINTEAFF,TGTGCCAGCAGTTCGAGTATTAACACTGAAGCTTTCTTT
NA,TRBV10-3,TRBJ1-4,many,CAISEERPTLGDNEKLFF,TGTGCCATCAGTGAGGAACGTCCGACCCTGGGGGATAATGAAAAACTGTTTTTT